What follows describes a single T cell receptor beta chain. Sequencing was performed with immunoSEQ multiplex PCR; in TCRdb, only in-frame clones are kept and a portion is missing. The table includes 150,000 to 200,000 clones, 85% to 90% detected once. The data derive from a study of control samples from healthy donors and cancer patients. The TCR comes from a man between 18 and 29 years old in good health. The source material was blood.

The CDR3 protein is CASSLKPGTGGRNEKLFF. The CDR3 DNA follows: TGTGCCAGCAGCTTGAAACCAGGGACAGGGGGTCGCAATGAAAAACTGTTTTTT. The V and J genes are TRBV5-5 and TRBJ1-4; 11 bases align to TRBD1. The V and J ends lost 1 base and 5 bases, in that order; junction bases with no gene match: 10. Germline-derived CDR1 and CDR2 are SGHKS and YYEKEE (reference sequence). The CDR3 sequence is 18 residues long.